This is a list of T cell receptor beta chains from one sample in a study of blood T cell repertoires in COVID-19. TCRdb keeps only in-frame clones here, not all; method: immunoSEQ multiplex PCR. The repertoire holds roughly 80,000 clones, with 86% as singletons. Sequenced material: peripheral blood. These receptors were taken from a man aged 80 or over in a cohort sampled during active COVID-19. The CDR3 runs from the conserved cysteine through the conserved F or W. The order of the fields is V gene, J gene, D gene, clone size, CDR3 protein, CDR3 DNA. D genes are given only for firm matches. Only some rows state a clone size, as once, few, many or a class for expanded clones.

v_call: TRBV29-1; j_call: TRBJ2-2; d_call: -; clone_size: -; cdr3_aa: CSVRGANTGELFF; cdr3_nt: TGCAGCGTTAGGGGCGCGAACACCGGGGAGCTGTTTTTT
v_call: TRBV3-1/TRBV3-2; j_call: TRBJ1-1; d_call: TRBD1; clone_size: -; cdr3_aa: CASSQIPGQATRNTEAFF; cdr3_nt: TGTGCCAGCAGCCAAATACCGGGACAGGCCACCCGAAACACTGAAGCTTTCTTT
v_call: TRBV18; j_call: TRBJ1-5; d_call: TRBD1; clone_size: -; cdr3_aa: CASSPRGQGVHSNQPQHF; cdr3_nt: TGTGCCAGCTCACCCCGAGGACAGGGGGTACATAGCAATCAGCCCCAGCATTTT
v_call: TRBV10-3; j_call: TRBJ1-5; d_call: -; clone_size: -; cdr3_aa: CAISAGNQPQHF; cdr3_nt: TGTGCCATCAGTGCAGGGAATCAGCCCCAGCATTTT
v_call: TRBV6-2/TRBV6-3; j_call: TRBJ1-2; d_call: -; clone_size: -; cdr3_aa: CASSPRPGASRRSYGYTF; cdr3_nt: TGTGCCAGCAGCCCTCGTCCAGGGGCTTCTCGTCGGTCCTATGGCTACACCTTC
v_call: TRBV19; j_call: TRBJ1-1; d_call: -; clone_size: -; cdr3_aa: CASTRDFANTEAFF; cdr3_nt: TGTGCCAGTACCCGGGACTTTGCGAACACTGAAGCTTTCTTT
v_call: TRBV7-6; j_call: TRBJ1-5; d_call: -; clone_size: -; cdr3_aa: CASSLGQFRSSYQPQHF; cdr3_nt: TGTGCCAGCAGCTTAGGACAGTTTCGGAGCAGTTATCAGCCCCAGCATTTT
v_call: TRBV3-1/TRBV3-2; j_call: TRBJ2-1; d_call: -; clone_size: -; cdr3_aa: CASSPISSSYNEQFF; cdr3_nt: TGTGCCAGCAGCCCGATCTCCAGCTCCTACAATGAGCAGTTCTTC
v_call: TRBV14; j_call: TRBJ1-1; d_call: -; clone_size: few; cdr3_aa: CASTQIMNTEAFF; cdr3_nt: TGTGCCAGTACCCAGATCATGAACACTGAAGCTTTCTTT
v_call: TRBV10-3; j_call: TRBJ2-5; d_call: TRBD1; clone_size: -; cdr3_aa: CAISATGGPETQYF; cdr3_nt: TGTGCCATCAGTGCGACAGGGGGCCCAGAGACCCAGTACTTC
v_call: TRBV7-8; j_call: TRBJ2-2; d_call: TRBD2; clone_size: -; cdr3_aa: CASSLVRLAGGLTGELFF; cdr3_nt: TGTGCCAGCAGCTTAGTCCGGCTAGCGGGGGGCCTTACCGGGGAGCTGTTTTTT
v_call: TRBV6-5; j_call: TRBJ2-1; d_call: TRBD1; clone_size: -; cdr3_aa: CASRTGTGDYNEQFF; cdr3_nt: TGTGCCAGCAGAACCGGGACAGGGGACTACAATGAGCAGTTCTTC
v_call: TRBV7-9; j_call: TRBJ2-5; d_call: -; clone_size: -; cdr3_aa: CASSPDSPTSQYF; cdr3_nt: TGTGCCAGCAGCCCCGACAGTCCGACATCCCAGTACTTC
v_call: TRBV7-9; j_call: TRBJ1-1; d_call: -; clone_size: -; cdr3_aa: CASSLQGTNTEAFF; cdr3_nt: TGTGCCAGCAGCTTACAGGGGACGAACACTGAAGCTTTCTTT
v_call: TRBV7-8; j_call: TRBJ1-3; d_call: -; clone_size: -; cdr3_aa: CASSLMRVLTGNTIYF; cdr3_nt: TGTGCCAGCAGCTTAATGAGGGTTCTTACTGGAAACACCATATATTTT
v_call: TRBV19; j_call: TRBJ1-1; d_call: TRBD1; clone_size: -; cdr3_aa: CASSAGTADQAFF; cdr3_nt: TGTGCCAGTAGTGCCGGGACAGCCGACCAAGCTTTCTTT
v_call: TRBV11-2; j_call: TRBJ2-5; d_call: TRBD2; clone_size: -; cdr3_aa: CASSFYRSVTSVSQETQYF; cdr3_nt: TGTGCCAGCAGCTTTTACCGAAGTGTGACTAGCGTTTCTCAAGAGACCCAGTACTTC
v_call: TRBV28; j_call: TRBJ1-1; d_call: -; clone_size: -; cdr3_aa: CASSLEGWAFF; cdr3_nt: TGTGCCAGCAGTTTAGAGGGATGGGCTTTCTTT
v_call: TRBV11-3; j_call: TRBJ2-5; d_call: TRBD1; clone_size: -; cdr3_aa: CASSVRGQGGETQYF; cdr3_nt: TGTGCCAGCAGCGTCCGGGGACAGGGAGGAGAGACCCAGTACTTC
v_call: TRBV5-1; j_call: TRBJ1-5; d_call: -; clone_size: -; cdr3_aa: CASKTDLTNNQPQHF; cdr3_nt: TGCGCCAGCAAAACCGACTTAACCAACAATCAGCCCCAGCATTTT
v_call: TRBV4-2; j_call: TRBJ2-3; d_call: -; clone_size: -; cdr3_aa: CASSQERTVRGSDTQYF; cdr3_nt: TGTGCCAGCAGCCAAGAGAGGACAGTAAGAGGGTCAGATACGCAGTATTTT
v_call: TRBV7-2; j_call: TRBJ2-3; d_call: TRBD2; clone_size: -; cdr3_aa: CASSLTGGSTDTQYF; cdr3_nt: TGTGCCAGCAGCTTAACGGGGGGGTCCACAGATACGCAGTATTTT